This TCR beta chain derives from a study of cytomegalovirus exposure and HLA in healthy donors. This clone appeared a single time. Germline V gene data show CDR1 as MNHNS and CDR2 as SASEGT. The CDR3 spans 17 residues. Losses at the gene ends were 3 bases for V and 2 bases for J; bases not matched to a gene: 7. Each donor was nominally healthy when sampled (though unrecorded immune exposures were likely). PCR was performed using 60 Vbeta and 13 Jbeta primers. Sequencing was performed with immunoSEQ multiplex PCR; in TCRdb, only in-frame clones are kept and a portion is missing. The sample has roughly 77,000 clones; around 84% are singletons.

The V and J genes are TRBV6-1 and TRBJ2-7; 13 bases line up with TRBD2. This receptor was obtained from a middle-aged man in good health and CMV-seronegative. Sequences were obtained from PBMCs. In DNA form, the CDR3 reads TGTGCCAGCAGTGATTTGGGGGGGACTAGCGGGGCCTACGAGCAGTACTTC. It specifies CASSDLGGTSGAYEQYF.